These T cell receptor beta chains were read from a single sample in a study of OX40 agonist ivuxolimab in advanced cancers. Profiled with immunoSEQ multiplex PCR; TCRdb holds only in-frame clones, not every one. The data hold tens of thousands of clones, with more than 75% observed a single time. Sequences were derived from CD4+ or CD8+ T cells sorted from blood, sampled in a trial of the OX40 agonist ivuxolimab. These receptor sequences come from an adult with an advanced solid tumor such as melanoma, head and neck, liver or kidney cancer. CDR3s include the opening cysteine and the closing phenylalanine or tryptophan. The order of the fields is D gene, V gene, J gene, clone size, CDR3 DNA, CDR3 protein. A D gene is named only where the DNA matches it firmly. Not every row has a clone size; where given, it reads once, few, many or a size class.

-	TRBV29-1	TRBJ2-1	-	TGCAGCGTTGAGTCGGCAGGGGATCACAATGAGCAGTTCTTC	CSVESAGDHNEQFF
-	TRBV11-2	TRBJ1-6	-	TGTGCCAGCAGACCATGGGGGGATCTTAATTCACCCCTCCACTTT	CASRPWGDLNSPLHF
TRBD2	TRBV2	TRBJ2-3	-	TGTACAAGCGGGGTTAGCACAGATACGCAGTATTTT	CTSGVSTDTQYF
-	TRBV19	TRBJ2-7	-	TGTGCCAGTAGTATAGCGAACTACGAGCAGTACTTC	CASSIANYEQYF
-	TRBV29-1	TRBJ1-4	-	TGCAGCGTTGTAGCGAATGAAAAACTGTTTTTT	CSVVANEKLFF
TRBD2	TRBV7-3	TRBJ2-3	once	TGTGCCAGCAGGAAAGAACCTGGCGGGAGTGTCACAGATACGCAGTATTTT	CASRKEPGGSVTDTQYF
-	TRBV10-1	TRBJ1-1	-	TGCGCCAGCAGTGATCCGCACACTGAAGCTTTCTTT	CASSDPHTEAFF
-	TRBV2	TRBJ2-3	few	TGTGCCAGCAACTTCCCCGATACGCAGTATTTT	CASNFPDTQYF
TRBD1	TRBV4-1	TRBJ2-5	-	TGCGCCAGCAGCCGGTCGGGGACAGAAGAGACCCAGTACTTC	CASSRSGTEETQYF
-	TRBV15	TRBJ2-1	-	TGTGCCACCAGCAGAGATTTGTTCAATGAGCAGTTCTTC	CATSRDLFNEQFF
TRBD1	TRBV19	TRBJ1-2	few	TGTGCCAGTGCACAGGGGCCCGGCTACACCTTC	CASAQGPGYTF
TRBD2	TRBV7-2	TRBJ2-4	-	TGTGCCAGCAGCCGTTCTCAGGGAGGGGCCCGATACTTC	CASSRSQGGARYF
TRBD2	TRBV5-1	TRBJ2-7	-	TGCGCCAGCAGCCCCCCCGGGGGGGGGACCTACGAGCAGTACTTC	CASSPPGGGTYEQYF
TRBD2	TRBV4-2	TRBJ2-7	-	TGTGCCAGCAGCCAAGATCGGGGACTAGAGATTTACGAGCAGTACTTC	CASSQDRGLEIYEQYF
TRBD1	TRBV7-9	TRBJ1-5	-	TGTGCCAGCAGCTTAAGCCCCGGGACAGACTCTAATCAGCCCCAGCATTTT	CASSLSPGTDSNQPQHF
-	TRBV27	TRBJ2-5	once	TGTGCCAGCAGGAGGACCCCTTACCAAGAGACCCAGTACTTC	CASRRTPYQETQYF
-	TRBV29-1	TRBJ2-6	-	TGCAGACAAAGTCGGGCCAACGTCCTGACTTTC	CRQSRANVLTF
-	TRBV2	TRBJ2-2	-	TGTGCCAGCAGTGAAACGTCAGCGAACACCGGGGAGCTGTTTTTT	CASSETSANTGELFF
-	TRBV28	TRBJ2-4	-	TGTGCCAGCAACGGTCTAGCCAAAAACATTCAGTACTTC	CASNGLAKNIQYF
TRBD1	TRBV6-5	TRBJ2-7	few	TGTGCCAGCAGTAACCGACAGGGACCATACGAGCAGTACTTC	CASSNRQGPYEQYF
TRBD1	TRBV6-6	TRBJ1-4	-	TGTGCCAGCAGTTACGGGACAGGGAGGGAAAAACTGTTTTTT	CASSYGTGREKLFF
-	TRBV29-1	TRBJ1-6	once	TGCAGCGTTACGAACAGCTATAATTCACCCCTCCACTTT	CSVTNSYNSPLHF
TRBD1	TRBV6-4	TRBJ2-1	-	TGTGCCAGCAGTGACCTAAACAGGGGGATCTACAATGAGCAGTTCTTC	CASSDLNRGIYNEQFF
-	TRBV7-8	TRBJ1-1	-	TGTGCCAGCACGCCCGGGACAACGAACACTGAAGCTTTCTTT	CASTPGTTNTEAFF
-	TRBV25-1	TRBJ2-1	once	TGTGCCAGCAGTGTCAGAGCGGCTCGTGGCAATGAGCAGTTCTTC	CASSVRAARGNEQFF
-	TRBV2	TRBJ2-1	-	TGTGCCAGCAGTGAACTCCAGGGGGGATACAATGAGCAGTTCTTC	CASSELQGGYNEQFF
-	TRBV4-1	TRBJ1-5	-	TGCGCCAGCAGCCAAGGAGGGAATAACAATCAGCCCCAGCATTTT	CASSQGGNNNQPQHF